This T cell receptor beta chain was identified during a study of T cells in Graves' hyperthyroidism and ophthalmopathy. The study excluded patients with uncontrolled infection, other autoimmune disease, pregnancy or lactation. Orbital computed tomography and thyroid ultrasound, together with serum TRAb and thyroxine and clinical symptoms, were used for diagnoses. PBMCs were sourced from more than 7.5 ml fresh peripheral blood. The TCR beta CDR3 regions underwent amplification using RNA transcripts as the source. First-round RT-PCR of the TCR CDR3 relied on the HTBI primer set. TCRdb ran MiXCR on the multiplex PCR reads and lists one entry per CDR3 protein. The sample yields more than 500,000 distinct CDR3 sequences, approximately 15% seen once. Study-level results: Most clonotypes that expanded in the thyroid above 0.001 also showed up in blood.

This clonotype was observed many times. The antigen is undetermined. This receptor was obtained from a middle-aged woman with Graves' hyperthyroidism. Sequences were obtained from blood.

In DNA, the CDR3 is TGTGCCAGCAGCCGACAGGGGAACACCGGGGAGCTGTTTTTT. Residues: CASSRQGNTGELFF. J is TRBJ2-2 and V is TRBV7-3; 7 bases line up with TRBD1. This CDR3 comprises 14 residues. V dropped 5 bases and J dropped 1; count of bases not matched to a gene: 1. Germline lookup yields CDR1 SGHTA and CDR2 FQGTGA. Variable domain in full (rest from reference TRBV7-3 and TRBJ2-2): GAGVSQTPSNKVTEKGKYVELRCDPISGHTALYWYRQSLGQGPEFLIYFQGTGAADDSGLPNDRFFAVRPEGSVSTLKIQRTERGDSAVYLCASSRQGNTGELFFGEGSRLTVL.